Listed below are T cell receptor beta chains from one sample, sequenced in a study of shared clonotypes between healthy human individuals. Repertoires were generated with immunoSEQ multiplex PCR, while TCRdb's copy carries only in-frame clones and drops some. The sample yields 1.5 million to 1.9 million clones, around 98% seen once. The sample was naive CD4+ T cells sorted from blood. The origin of the receptors is a man aged 30-40 years in good health. Each CDR3 is given with its conserved first and last residue. The D gene is left open where the match is weak. Clone size is shown for a subset of rows, as once, few, many or a class of expanded clone.

clone_size,d_call,j_call,v_call,cdr3_aa,cdr3_nt
once,TRBD2,TRBJ2-1,TRBV11-3,CASSLAGWRAGGNNEQFF,TGTGCCAGCAGCCTTGCGGGGTGGCGGGCGGGAGGGAACAATGAGCAGTTCTTC
-,TRBD1,TRBJ2-6,TRBV18,CASSPRTGAGANVLTF,TGTGCCAGCTCACCAAGAACAGGGGCTGGGGCCAACGTCCTGACTTTC
once,TRBD1,TRBJ2-1,TRBV9,CASSVVEGAYSREQFF,TGTGCCAGCAGCGTAGTAGAGGGGGCTTATTCACGTGAGCAGTTCTTC
-,-,TRBJ1-3,TRBV6-5,CASSMGITGNTIYF,TGTGCCAGCAGTATGGGGATCACTGGAAACACCATATATTTT
-,-,TRBJ2-1,TRBV28,CASSSPGSDPDEQFF,TGTGCCAGCAGTTCGCCCGGATCCGATCCCGATGAGCAGTTCTTC
-,TRBD1,TRBJ2-6,TRBV19,CASHPYQGQGHSGANVLTF,TGTGCCAGCCATCCGTACCAGGGACAGGGGCACTCTGGGGCCAACGTCCTGACTTTC
-,TRBD2,TRBJ2-5,TRBV5-1,CASSGGLAGVARETQYF,TGCGCCAGCAGCGGCGGACTAGCGGGAGTTGCGCGTGAGACCCAGTACTTC
-,-,TRBJ2-5,TRBV7-9,CASSPGRREGVETQYF,TGTGCCAGCAGCCCGGGTAGGCGGGAAGGCGTAGAGACCCAGTACTTC
once,-,TRBJ2-1,TRBV28,CASKVSLEGRSSYNEQFF,TGTGCCAGCAAAGTGTCCCTAGAGGGGAGAAGCTCCTACAATGAGCAGTTCTTC
once,-,TRBJ2-2,TRBV7-8,CASSLRGARTGELFF,TGTGCCAGCAGCTTAAGGGGAGCAAGGACCGGGGAGCTGTTTTTT
-,TRBD1,TRBJ2-7,TRBV7-2,CASSLARGPYEQYF,TGTGCCAGCAGCTTAGCCAGGGGGCCCTACGAGCAGTACTTC
-,-,TRBJ2-1,TRBV7-2,CASSLETGSAKFF,TGTGCCAGCAGCTTAGAAACGGGATCCGCGAAGTTCTTC
-,-,TRBJ2-5,TRBV5-1,CASREGTLQETQYF,TGCGCCAGCAGGGAGGGGACTCTCCAAGAGACCCAGTACTTC
once,TRBD2,TRBJ2-1,TRBV9,CASSVSPSGHNEQFF,TGTGCCAGCAGCGTCTCCCCTAGCGGACACAATGAGCAGTTCTTC
-,TRBD2,TRBJ2-7,TRBV9,CASSLAGGPTYEQYF,TGTGCCAGCAGCTTAGCGGGAGGGCCTACCTACGAGCAGTACTTC
-,-,TRBJ2-7,TRBV18,CASSPTTVDLFYEQYF,TGTGCCAGCTCACCTACGACAGTAGATCTGTTCTACGAGCAGTACTTC
-,-,TRBJ1-2,TRBV30,CARGTVYGSTF,TGTGCCCGGGGGACGGTCTATGGAAGCACCTTC
-,-,TRBJ2-1,TRBV9,CASSAMGVSLNEQFF,TGTGCCAGCAGTGCTATGGGGGTCTCCCTCAATGAGCAGTTCTTC
few,-,TRBJ1-1,TRBV7-2,CASSLGAFF,TGTGCCAGCAGCTTAGGAGCTTTCTTT
-,-,TRBJ2-7,TRBV27,CASPRRHEQYF,TGTGCCAGCCCCCGCCGACACGAGCAGTACTTC
-,TRBD1,TRBJ2-1,TRBV18,CASSPPTGEGDEQFF,TGTGCCAGCTCACCACCGACAGGGGAAGGGGATGAGCAGTTCTTC
-,TRBD2,TRBJ2-2,TRBV7-3,CASSQGPWREGTGELFF,TGTGCCAGCAGCCAGGGGCCGTGGCGGGAGGGCACCGGGGAGCTGTTTTTT
-,-,TRBJ2-3,TRBV11-2,CASSPGLRSSDTQYF,TGTGCCAGCAGCCCCGGCTTGAGGAGTTCAGATACGCAGTATTTT
-,TRBD2,TRBJ2-2,TRBV19,CASSISRLAGVVGELFF,TGTGCCAGTAGTATAAGCCGACTAGCGGGAGTGGTCGGGGAGCTGTTTTTT